This TCR beta chain was captured by sequencing in a study of T-cell memory formation after mild COVID-19. The CDR3 is 15 amino acids. After removal of 5 bases from V and 2 bases from J, the junction contained 10 bases not matched to a gene. Germline V gives CDR1 DFQATT, CDR2 SNEGSKA (reference sequence). This clonotype turned up a few times. TCRdb reprocessed the 5' RACE reads with MiXCR, giving one entry per CDR3 protein. The sample yields 380,000 or so distinct CDR3 sequences, under 15% seen once. The source is a man between 18 and 29 years old who had mild COVID-19 (a few samples of this study predate the infection). Cell type and time point are not known. Sequences were obtained from PBMCs or a T cell subset sorted from them (not recorded which). The chain couples TRBV20-1 to TRBJ2-3; TRBD1 aligns across 7 bases. The chain's CDR3 is CSALTHRGITDTQYF. The CDR3 bases are TGCAGTGCTCTAACCCACAGGGGAATCACAGATACGCAGTATTTT.